This is a list of T cell receptor beta chains from one sample in a study of T cell responses to AZD1222 COVID-19 vaccine. The method was immunoSEQ multiplex PCR; TCRdb's version includes in-frame clones alone and lacks a portion of them. The data show 120,000 to 150,000 clones, with 75% to 95% seen just once and roughly 2.8% held by the top ten. The sample here was peripheral blood, taken on day 0 of MenACWY control vaccination. These receptors all stem from an adult in good health. Each CDR3 is given without its conserved first and last residue.

J: TRBJ2-7; V: TRBV7-2; CDR3: ASSSSGASYEQY
J: TRBJ2-2; V: TRBV27; CDR3: ASKKKGAPRTGELF
J: TRBJ2-7; V: TRBV2; CDR3: ASSERRDRRVYEQY
J: TRBJ2-1; V: TRBV20-1; CDR3: RGSSGNEQF
J: TRBJ2-5; V: TRBV14; CDR3: ASSRRTGTKETQY
J: TRBJ1-4; V: TRBV5-1; CDR3: ASSLEGGREKLF
J: TRBJ2-6; V: TRBV15; CDR3: ATSRDLVGANVLT
J: TRBJ1-2; V: TRBV3-1/TRBV3-2; CDR3: ASSQAEGGYT
J: TRBJ1-2; V: TRBV7-2; CDR3: ASSLDLGGVSYGYT
J: TRBJ1-1; V: TRBV6-1; CDR3: ASSEPGLNTEAF
J: TRBJ2-7; V: TRBV4-2; CDR3: ASSPYGYEQY
J: TRBJ1-2; V: TRBV11-2; CDR3: ASSLGARKT
J: TRBJ2-7; V: TRBV25-1; CDR3: ASSEWEGGEY
J: TRBJ2-1; V: TRBV2; CDR3: ASIARTSGGSSYNEQF
J: TRBJ1-1; V: TRBV6-5; CDR3: ASSLTGNTEAF
J: TRBJ2-2; V: TRBV15; CDR3: ATSREGGYTGELF
J: TRBJ2-5; V: TRBV9; CDR3: ASSVAGDRQETQY
J: TRBJ1-2; V: TRBV25-1; CDR3: ASSESGQPVGYT
J: TRBJ1-4; V: TRBV6-5; CDR3: ASSYTWLQEKLF
J: TRBJ1-6; V: TRBV9; CDR3: ASSVSQGLRPLH
J: TRBJ2-3; V: TRBV12-3/TRBV12-4; CDR3: ASSLLTDTQY
J: TRBJ1-4; V: TRBV2; CDR3: ASSESRGDEKLF
J: TRBJ1-6; V: TRBV3-1/TRBV3-2; CDR3: ASSQDRSSGRVGYNSPLH
J: TRBJ2-7; V: TRBV5-1; CDR3: ASSLIQGSSYEQY
J: TRBJ2-7; V: TRBV28; CDR3: ASSSTPWGSSYEQY
J: TRBJ1-5; V: TRBV30; CDR3: AWSTQGNQPQH
J: TRBJ2-1; V: TRBV6-8; CDR3: ASSYSSVPMGNEQF
J: TRBJ2-5; V: TRBV6-1; CDR3: ASSLLAQETQY
J: TRBJ1-6; V: TRBV5-6; CDR3: VRKAGSPLH
J: TRBJ1-1; V: TRBV6-5; CDR3: ASTPGAYGTEAF
J: TRBJ2-1; V: TRBV10-3; CDR3: AISQTSGRALVNEQF
J: TRBJ2-7; V: TRBV5-5; CDR3: ASSFFTGGIYEQY
J: TRBJ2-2; V: TRBV5-1; CDR3: ASSLSGRVDTGELF
J: TRBJ2-7; V: TRBV11-2; CDR3: ASSPRRSGSSEQY
J: TRBJ2-6; V: TRBV2; CDR3: ASRPGQGISGANVLT
J: TRBJ1-1; V: TRBV7-3; CDR3: ASSLGGDTEAF
J: TRBJ2-7; V: TRBV7-2; CDR3: ASSLSGTIPLYEQY
J: TRBJ2-7; V: TRBV7-6; CDR3: ASSATAGPGEQY
J: TRBJ2-7; V: TRBV2; CDR3: ASKSEHLMRSSYEQY
J: TRBJ2-7; V: TRBV7-9; CDR3: ASSQDGTVTYEQY
J: TRBJ2-3; V: TRBV21-1; CDR3: ASSKGRGLKTDTQY
J: TRBJ2-2; V: TRBV7-8; CDR3: ASSPILAGEAGELF
J: TRBJ2-5; V: TRBV7-9; CDR3: ASSTGTETQY
J: TRBJ1-1; V: TRBV18; CDR3: ASSPQSGQVNTEAF
J: TRBJ2-3; V: TRBV10-3; CDR3: AISASGRSTDTQY
J: TRBJ1-5; V: TRBV7-9; CDR3: ASSTGQGGNQPQH
J: TRBJ1-2; V: TRBV12-3/TRBV12-4; CDR3: ASSSGGYGYT
J: TRBJ1-3; V: TRBV30; CDR3: ALRTFSGNTIY
J: TRBJ1-2; V: TRBV2; CDR3: ASSEATGSGYT
J: TRBJ1-5; V: TRBV6-2/TRBV6-3; CDR3: ASSYHDRGGNQPQH
J: TRBJ2-7; V: TRBV6-5; CDR3: ASRQGVSSYEQY
J: TRBJ2-5; V: TRBV18; CDR3: ASSPSPGQGAETQY
J: TRBJ1-2; V: TRBV5-4; CDR3: ASSSRGGMNYGYT
J: TRBJ2-2; V: TRBV11-2; CDR3: ASSFQDLRNTGELF